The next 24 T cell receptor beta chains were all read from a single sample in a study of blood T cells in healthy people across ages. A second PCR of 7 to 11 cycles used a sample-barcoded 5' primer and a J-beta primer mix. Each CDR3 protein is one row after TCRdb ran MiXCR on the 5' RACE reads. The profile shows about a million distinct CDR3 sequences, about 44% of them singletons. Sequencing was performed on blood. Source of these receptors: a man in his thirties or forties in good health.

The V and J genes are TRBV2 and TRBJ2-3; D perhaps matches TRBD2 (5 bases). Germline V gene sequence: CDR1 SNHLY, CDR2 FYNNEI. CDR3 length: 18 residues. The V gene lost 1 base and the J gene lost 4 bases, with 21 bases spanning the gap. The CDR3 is CASSEGLAQIRRADTQYF. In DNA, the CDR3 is TGTGCCAGCAGTGAAGGGTTAGCGCAAATAAGACGAGCAGATACGCAGTATTTT.

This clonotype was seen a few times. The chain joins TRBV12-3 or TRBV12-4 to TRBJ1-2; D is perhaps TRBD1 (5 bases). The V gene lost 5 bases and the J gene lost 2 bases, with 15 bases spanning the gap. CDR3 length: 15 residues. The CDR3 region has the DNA TGTGCCAGCAGTAGTGGAGGGGAGGGGAACTATGGCTACACCTTC. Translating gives CASSSGGEGNYGYTF.

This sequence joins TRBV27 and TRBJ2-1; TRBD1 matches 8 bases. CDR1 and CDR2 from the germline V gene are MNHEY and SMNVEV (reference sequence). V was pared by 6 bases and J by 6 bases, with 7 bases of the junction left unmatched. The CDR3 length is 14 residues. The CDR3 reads CASSSDRGRNEQFF. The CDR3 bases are TGTGCCAGCAGCTCTGACAGGGGTCGCAATGAGCAGTTCTTC.

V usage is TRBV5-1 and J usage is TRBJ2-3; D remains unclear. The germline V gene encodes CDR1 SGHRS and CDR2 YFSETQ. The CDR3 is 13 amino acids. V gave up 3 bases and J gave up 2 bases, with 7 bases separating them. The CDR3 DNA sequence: TGCGCCAGCAGCTGGATCCCCACAGATACGCAGTATTTT. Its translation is CASSWIPTDTQYF.

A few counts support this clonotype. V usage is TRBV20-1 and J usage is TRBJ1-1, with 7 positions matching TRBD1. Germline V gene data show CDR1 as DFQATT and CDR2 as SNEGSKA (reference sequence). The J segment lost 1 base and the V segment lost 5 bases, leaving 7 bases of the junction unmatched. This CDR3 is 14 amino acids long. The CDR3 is CSAAYRQGNTEAFF. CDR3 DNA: TGCAGTGCTGCTTACCGACAGGGGAACACTGAAGCTTTCTTT.

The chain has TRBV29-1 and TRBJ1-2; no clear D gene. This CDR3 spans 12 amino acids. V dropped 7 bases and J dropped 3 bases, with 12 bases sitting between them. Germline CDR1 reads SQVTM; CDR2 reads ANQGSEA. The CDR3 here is CSAVPGDYGYTF. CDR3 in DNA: TGCAGCGCCGTGCCCGGGGACTATGGCTACACCTTC.

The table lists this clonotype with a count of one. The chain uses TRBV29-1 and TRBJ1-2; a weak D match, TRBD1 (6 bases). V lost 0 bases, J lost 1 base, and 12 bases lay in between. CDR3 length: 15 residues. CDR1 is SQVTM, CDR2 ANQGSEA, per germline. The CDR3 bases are TGCAGCGTTGAAGACCGGACAGAGAGTAACTATGGCTACACCTTC. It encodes CSVEDRTESNYGYTF. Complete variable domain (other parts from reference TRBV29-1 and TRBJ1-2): SAVISQKPSRDICQRGTSLTIQCQVDSQVTMMFWYRQQPGQSLTLIATANQGSEATYESGFVIDKFPISRPNLTFSTLTVSNMSPEDSSIYLCSVEDRTESNYGYTFGSGTRLTVV.

The CDR3: CAISEISRDYGTGELFF. Written as DNA, the CDR3 is TGTGCCATCAGTGAGATTAGCCGGGACTACGGCACCGGGGAGCTGTTTTTT. The genes are TRBV10-3 and TRBJ2-2; 7 positions match TRBD2. This CDR3 spans 17 amino acids. Trimming took 2 bases from V and 4 from J; bases not matched to a gene: 10. Germline V lookup: CDR1 ENHRY, CDR2 SYGVKD.

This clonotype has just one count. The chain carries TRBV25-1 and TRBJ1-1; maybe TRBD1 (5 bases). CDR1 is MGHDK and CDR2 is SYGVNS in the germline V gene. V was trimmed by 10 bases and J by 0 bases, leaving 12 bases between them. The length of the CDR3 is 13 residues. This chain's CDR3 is CATRQLLNTEAFF. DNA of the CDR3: TGTGCCACCAGACAGCTACTGAACACTGAAGCTTTCTTT.

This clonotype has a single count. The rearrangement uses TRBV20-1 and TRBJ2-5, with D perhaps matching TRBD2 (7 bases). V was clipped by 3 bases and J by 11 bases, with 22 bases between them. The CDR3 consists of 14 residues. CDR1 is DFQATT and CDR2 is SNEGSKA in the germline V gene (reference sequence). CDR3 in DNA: TGCAGTGCTAGTACGGAGGCGGGGGCTGGAGAGCAGTACTTC. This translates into CSASTEAGAGEQYF.

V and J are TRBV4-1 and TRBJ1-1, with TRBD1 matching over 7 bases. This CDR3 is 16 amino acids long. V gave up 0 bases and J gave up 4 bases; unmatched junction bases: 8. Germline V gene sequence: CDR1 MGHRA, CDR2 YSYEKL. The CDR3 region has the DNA TGCGCCAGCAGCCAAGAAGGAAGGCCAGGGGGCACTGAAGCTTTCTTT. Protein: CASSQEGRPGGTEAFF.

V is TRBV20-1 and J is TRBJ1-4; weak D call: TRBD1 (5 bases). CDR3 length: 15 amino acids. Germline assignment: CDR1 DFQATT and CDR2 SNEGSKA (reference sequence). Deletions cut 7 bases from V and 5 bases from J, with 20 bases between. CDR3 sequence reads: CSVRGGRLKNEKLFF. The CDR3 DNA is TGCAGTGTCCGGGGGGGAAGGCTAAAGAATGAAAAACTGTTTTTT.

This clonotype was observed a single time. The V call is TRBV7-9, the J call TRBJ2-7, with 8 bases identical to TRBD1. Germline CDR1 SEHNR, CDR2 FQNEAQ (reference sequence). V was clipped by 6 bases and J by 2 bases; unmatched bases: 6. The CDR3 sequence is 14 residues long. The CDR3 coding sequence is TGTGCCAGCAGGAGGGACAGGCTGGCCTACGAGCAGTACTTC. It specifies CASRRDRLAYEQYF.

CDR3 DNA: TGTGCCAGCGGCCGCGCCTTTGGAGCCTCCTACAATGAGCAGTTCTTC. Translated, it gives CASGRAFGASYNEQFF. The chain combines TRBV28 with TRBJ2-1; no firm D call. Between the trimmed V and J ends, which lost 8 bases and 0 bases, there was a span of 17 bases. The germline V gene has CDR1 MDHEN and CDR2 SYDVKM. The CDR3 sequence is 16 residues long.

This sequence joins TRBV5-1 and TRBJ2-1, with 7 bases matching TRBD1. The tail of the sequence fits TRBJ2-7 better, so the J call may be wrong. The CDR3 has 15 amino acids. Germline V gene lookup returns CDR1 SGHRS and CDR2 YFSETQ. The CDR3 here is CASSSGTEAYNEQYF. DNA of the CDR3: TGCGCCAGCAGCTCCGGGACAGAAGCCTACAATGAGCAGTACTTC.

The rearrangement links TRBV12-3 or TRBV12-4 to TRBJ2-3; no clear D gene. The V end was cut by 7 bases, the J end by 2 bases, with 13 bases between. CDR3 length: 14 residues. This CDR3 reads CASTRIDYTDTQYF. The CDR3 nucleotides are TGTGCCAGCACCAGGATCGATTACACAGATACGCAGTATTTT.

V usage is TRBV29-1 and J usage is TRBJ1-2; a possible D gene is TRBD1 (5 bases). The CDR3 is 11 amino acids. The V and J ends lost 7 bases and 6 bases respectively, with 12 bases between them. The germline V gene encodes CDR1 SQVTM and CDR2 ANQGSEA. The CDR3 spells CSGLGTNGYTF. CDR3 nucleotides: TGCAGCGGTTTGGGGACCAATGGCTACACCTTC.

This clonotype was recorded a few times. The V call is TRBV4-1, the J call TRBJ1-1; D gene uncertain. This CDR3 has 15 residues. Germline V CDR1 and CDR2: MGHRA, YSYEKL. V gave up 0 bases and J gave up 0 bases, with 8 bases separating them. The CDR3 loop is CASSQEAYMNTEAFF. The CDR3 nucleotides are TGCGCCAGCAGCCAAGAGGCCTATATGAACACTGAAGCTTTCTTT.

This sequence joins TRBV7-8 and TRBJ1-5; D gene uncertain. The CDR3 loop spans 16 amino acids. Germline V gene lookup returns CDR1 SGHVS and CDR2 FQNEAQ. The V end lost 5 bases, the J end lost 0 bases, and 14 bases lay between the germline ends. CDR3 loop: CASSPINDPSNQPQHF. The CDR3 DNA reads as TGTGCCAGCAGCCCGATAAATGACCCTAGCAATCAGCCCCAGCATTTT.

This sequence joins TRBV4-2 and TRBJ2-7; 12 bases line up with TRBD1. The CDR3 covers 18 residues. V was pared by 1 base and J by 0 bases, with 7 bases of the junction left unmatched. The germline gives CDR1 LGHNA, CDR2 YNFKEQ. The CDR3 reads CASSQGGTGGFNSYEQYF. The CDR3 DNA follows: TGTGCCAGCAGCCAAGGAGGGACAGGGGGCTTTAACTCCTACGAGCAGTACTTC.

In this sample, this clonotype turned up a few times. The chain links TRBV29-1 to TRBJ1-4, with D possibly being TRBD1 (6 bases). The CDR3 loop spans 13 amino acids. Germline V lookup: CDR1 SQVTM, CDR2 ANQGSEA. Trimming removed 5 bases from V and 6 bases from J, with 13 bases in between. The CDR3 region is CSVRGGADEKLFF. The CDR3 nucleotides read TGCAGCGTTCGTGGGGGGGCAGATGAAAAACTGTTTTTT.

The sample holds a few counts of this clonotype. The CDR3: CASSLAARNTEAFF. DNA of the CDR3: TGCGCCAGCAGCTTGGCGGCAAGAAACACTGAAGCTTTCTTT. The V call is TRBV5-1, the J call TRBJ1-1, with no clear D. The CDR3 consists of 14 residues. Germline V CDR1 and CDR2: SGHRS, YFSETQ. Trimming took off 0 bases at V and 2 bases at J, with 8 bases between the two ends. Full variable domain (rest looked up from reference TRBV5-1 and TRBJ1-1): KAGVTQTPRYLIKTRGQQVTLSCSPISGHRSVSWYQQTPGQGLQFLFEYFSETQRNKGNFPGRFSGRQFSNSRSEMNVSTLELGDSALYLCASSLAARNTEAFFGQGTRLTVV.

CDR3: CASSAAQGADEKLFF. As DNA, the CDR3 is TGTGCCAGCAGCGCTGCGCAGGGGGCAGATGAAAAACTGTTTTTT. V gene TRBV7-9 combines with J gene TRBJ1-4; TRBD1 aligns across 8 bases. The germline V gene has CDR1 SEHNR and CDR2 FQNEAQ (reference sequence). Trimming cost V 5 bases and J 6 bases; bases outside gene matches: 8. This CDR3 has 15 amino acids.

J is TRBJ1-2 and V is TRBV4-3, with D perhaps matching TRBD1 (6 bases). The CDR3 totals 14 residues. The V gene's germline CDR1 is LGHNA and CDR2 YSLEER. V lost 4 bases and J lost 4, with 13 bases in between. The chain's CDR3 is CASSRETGSYGYTF. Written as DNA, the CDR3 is TGCGCCAGCAGCCGAGAAACAGGGTCCTATGGCTACACCTTC.